This T cell receptor beta chain was sequenced during a study of cytomegalovirus exposure and HLA in healthy donors. The primer mix had 60 Vbeta and 13 Jbeta primers. Here immunoSEQ multiplex PCR was the method, and the copy in TCRdb shows in-frame clones only, minus some. The table includes about 150,000 clones, over 60% detected once. Study-wide findings and caveats: A later analysis linked around 17,000 TCR beta sequences to HLA alleles at 0.05 false discovery rate. Several V segments, TRBV6-2 and TRBV6-3 among them, could not be told apart and were dropped.

As to this clone: The antigen is undetermined.

CDR3 length equals 13 residues. Germline assignment: CDR1 LNHDA and CDR2 SQIVND (reference sequence). Trimming pared 8 bases from V and 5 bases from J, leaving 15 bases between. The sequence was obtained from a woman in her thirties or forties in good health and CMV-seronegative. The sample comprised PBMCs. This rearrangement joins TRBV19 to TRBJ1-1, with D tentatively TRBD1 (6 bases). The CDR3 is CASDRGGKTEAFF. Here the CDR3 DNA reads TGTGCCAGTGATCGAGGGGGAAAGACTGAAGCTTTCTTT. Full variable domain (missing parts from reference TRBV19 and TRBJ1-1): DGGITQSPKYLFRKEGQNVTLSCEQNLNHDAMYWYRQDPGQGLRLIYYSQIVNDFQKGDIAEGYSVSREKKESFPLTVTSAQKNPTAFYLCASDRGGKTEAFFGQGTRLTVV.